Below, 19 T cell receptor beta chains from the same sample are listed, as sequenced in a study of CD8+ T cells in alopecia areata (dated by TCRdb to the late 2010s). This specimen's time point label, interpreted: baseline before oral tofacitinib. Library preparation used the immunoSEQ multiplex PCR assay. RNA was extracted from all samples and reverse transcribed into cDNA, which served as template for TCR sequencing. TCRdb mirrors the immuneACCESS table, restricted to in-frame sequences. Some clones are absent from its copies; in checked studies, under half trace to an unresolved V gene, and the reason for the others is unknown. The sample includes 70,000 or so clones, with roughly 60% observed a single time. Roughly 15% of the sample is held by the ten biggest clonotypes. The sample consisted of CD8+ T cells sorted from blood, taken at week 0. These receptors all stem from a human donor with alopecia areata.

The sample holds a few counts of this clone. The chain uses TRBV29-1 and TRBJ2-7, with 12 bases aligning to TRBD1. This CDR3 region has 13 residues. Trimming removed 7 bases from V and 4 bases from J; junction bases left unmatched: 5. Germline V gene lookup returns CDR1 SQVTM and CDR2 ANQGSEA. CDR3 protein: CSGGQGALYEQYF. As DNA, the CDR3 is TGCAGCGGGGGACAGGGGGCCCTTTACGAGCAGTACTTC.

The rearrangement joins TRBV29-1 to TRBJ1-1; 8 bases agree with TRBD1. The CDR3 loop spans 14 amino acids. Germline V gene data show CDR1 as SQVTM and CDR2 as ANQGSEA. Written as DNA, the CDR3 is TGCAGTGGGAAGGCTCAGGGGGCAGGCACTGAAGCTTTCTTT. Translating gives CSGKAQGAGTEAFF.

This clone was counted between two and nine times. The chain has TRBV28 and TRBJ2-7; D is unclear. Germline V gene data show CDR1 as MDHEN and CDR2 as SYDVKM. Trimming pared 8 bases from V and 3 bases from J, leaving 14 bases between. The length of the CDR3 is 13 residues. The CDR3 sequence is CASSIIPSYEQYF. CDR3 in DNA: TGTGCCAGCTCAATTATCCCGAGCTACGAGCAGTACTTC. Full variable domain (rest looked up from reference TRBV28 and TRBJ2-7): DVKVTQSSRYLVKRTGEKVFLECVQDMDHENMFWYRQDPGLGLRLIYFSYDVKMKEKGDIPEGYSVSREKKERFSLILESASTNQTSMYLCASSIIPSYEQYFGPGTRLTVT.

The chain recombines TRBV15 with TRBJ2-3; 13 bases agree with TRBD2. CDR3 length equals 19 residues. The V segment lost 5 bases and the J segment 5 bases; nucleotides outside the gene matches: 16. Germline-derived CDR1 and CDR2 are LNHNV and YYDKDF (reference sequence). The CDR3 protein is CATSSGTSGTKLRGDTQYF. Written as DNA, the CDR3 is TGTGCCACCAGCTCCGGGACTAGCGGGACCAAATTACGTGGAGATACGCAGTATTTT.

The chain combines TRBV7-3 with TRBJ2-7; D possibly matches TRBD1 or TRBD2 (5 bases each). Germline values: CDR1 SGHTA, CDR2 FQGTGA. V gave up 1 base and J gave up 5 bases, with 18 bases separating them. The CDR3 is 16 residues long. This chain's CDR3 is CASSLKSGRVPHEQYF. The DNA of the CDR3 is TGTGCCAGCAGCTTAAAGAGCGGCAGGGTGCCCCACGAGCAGTACTTC.

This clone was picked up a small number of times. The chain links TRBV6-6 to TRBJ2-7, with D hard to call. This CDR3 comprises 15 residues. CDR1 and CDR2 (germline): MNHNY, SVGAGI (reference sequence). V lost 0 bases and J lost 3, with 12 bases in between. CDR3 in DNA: TGTGCCAGCAGTTACTCGAATGCTGATTTCTACGAGCAGTACTTC. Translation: CASSYSNADFYEQYF.

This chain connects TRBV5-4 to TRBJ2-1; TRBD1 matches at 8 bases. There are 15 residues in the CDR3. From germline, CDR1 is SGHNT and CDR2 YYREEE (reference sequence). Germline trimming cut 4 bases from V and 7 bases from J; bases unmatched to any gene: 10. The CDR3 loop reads CASSTGQALGNEQFF. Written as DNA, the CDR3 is TGTGCCAGCAGCACGGGACAGGCCCTAGGGAATGAGCAGTTCTTC.

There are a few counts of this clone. CDR3 DNA sequence: TGTGCCAGCAGCGTCGAAGGAGCCGGCCCAGATACGCAGTATTTT. Encoded protein: CASSVEGAGPDTQYF. The chain combines TRBV9 with TRBJ2-3, with D unclear. V shed 2 bases and J shed 4 bases, with 14 bases lying between them. CDR3 length: 15 amino acids. Germline CDR1 is SGDLS and CDR2 is YYNGEE.

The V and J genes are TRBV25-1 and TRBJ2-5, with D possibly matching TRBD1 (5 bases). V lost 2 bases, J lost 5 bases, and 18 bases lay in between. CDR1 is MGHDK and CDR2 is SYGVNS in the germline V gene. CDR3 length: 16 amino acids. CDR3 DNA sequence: TGTGCCAGCAGTGAACGGCTTATAGGGGATGCGGAGACCCAGTACTTC. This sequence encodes CASSERLIGDAETQYF.

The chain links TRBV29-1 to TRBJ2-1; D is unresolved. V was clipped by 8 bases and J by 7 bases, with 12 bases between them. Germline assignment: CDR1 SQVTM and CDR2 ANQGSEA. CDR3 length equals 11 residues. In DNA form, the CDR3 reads TGCAGCCCTCTCCCCGGGAATGAGCAGTTCTTC. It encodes CSPLPGNEQFF.

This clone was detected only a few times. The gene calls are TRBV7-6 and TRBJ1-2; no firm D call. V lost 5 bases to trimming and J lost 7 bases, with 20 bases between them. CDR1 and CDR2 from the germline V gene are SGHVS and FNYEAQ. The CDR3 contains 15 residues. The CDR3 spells CASSPGSPTLAGYTF. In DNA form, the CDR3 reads TGTGCCAGCAGCCCCGGGAGCCCGACCCTTGCTGGCTACACCTTC.

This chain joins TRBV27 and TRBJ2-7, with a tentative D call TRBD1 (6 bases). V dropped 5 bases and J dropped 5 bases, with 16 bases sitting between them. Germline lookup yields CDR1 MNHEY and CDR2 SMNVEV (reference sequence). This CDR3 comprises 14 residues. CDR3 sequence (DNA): TGTGCCAGCAGTCTCGCCGGGACATGGGACGAGCAGTACTTC. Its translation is CASSLAGTWDEQYF.

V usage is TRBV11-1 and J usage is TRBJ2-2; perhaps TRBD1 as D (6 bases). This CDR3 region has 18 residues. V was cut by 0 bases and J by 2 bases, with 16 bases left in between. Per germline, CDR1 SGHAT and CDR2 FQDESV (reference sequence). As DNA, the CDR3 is TGTGCCAGCAGCTTAGCGGGGGCCTCATCACTAAACACCGGGGAGCTGTTTTTT. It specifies CASSLAGASSLNTGELFF.

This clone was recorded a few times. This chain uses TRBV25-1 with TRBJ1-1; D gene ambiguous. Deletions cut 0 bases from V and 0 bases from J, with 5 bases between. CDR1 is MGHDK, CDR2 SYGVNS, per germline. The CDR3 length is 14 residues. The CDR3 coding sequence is TGTGCCAGCAGTGAATACCAGCTGAACACTGAAGCTTTCTTT. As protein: CASSEYQLNTEAFF.

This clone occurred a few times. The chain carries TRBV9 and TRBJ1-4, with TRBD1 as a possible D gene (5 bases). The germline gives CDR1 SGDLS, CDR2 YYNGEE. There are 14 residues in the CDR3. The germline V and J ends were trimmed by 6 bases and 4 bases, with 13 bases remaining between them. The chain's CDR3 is CASTQGANNEKLFF. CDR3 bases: TGTGCCAGCACCCAGGGAGCCAATAATGAAAAACTGTTTTTT.

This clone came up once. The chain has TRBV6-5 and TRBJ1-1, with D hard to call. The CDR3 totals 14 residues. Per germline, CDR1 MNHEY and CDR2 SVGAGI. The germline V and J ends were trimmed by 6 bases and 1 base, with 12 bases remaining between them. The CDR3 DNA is TGTGCCAGCAGCCCCGACGTACGGAACACTGAAGCTTTCTTT. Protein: CASSPDVRNTEAFF.

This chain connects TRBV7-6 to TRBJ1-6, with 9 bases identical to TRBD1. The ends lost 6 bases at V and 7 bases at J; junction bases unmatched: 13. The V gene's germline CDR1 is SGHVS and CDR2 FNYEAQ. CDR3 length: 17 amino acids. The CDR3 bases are TGTGCCAGCAGTCCCAGAGGACAGGGGAGGGGGAATTCACCCCTCCACTTT. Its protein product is CASSPRGQGRGNSPLHF.

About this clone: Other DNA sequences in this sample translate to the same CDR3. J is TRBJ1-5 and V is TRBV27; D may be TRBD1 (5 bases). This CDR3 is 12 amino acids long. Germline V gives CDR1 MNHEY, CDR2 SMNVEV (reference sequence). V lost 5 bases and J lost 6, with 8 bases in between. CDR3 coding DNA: TGTGCCAGCAGTCTTGGGGGTCAGCCCCAGCATTTT. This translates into CASSLGGQPQHF.

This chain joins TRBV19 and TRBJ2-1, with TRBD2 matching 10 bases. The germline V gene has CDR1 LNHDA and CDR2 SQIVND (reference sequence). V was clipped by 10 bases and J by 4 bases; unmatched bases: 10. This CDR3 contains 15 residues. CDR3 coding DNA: TGTGCCACCCTCCCGTCTAGCGGGAGTTACAATGAGCAGTTCTTC. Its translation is CATLPSSGSYNEQFF. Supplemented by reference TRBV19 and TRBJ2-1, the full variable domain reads DGGITQSPKYLFRKEGQNVTLSCEQNLNHDAMYWYRQDPGQGLRLIYYSQIVNDFQKGDIAEGYSVSREKKESFPLTVTSAQKNPTAFYLCATLPSSGSYNEQFFGPGTRLTVL.